These 22 T cell receptor beta chains were sequenced from one sample in a study of brain metastases from non-small cell lung cancer. The data were produced by immunoSEQ multiplex PCR, yet TCRdb's version contains in-frame clones alone and is incomplete. Counted here are roughly 4,000 clones, about nine tenths occurring once; the ten biggest clones make up 5% to 7.5%. Source material: primary lung tumor tissue. The receptors originated from a donor at least 40 years old with non-small cell lung cancer.

The rearrangement uses TRBV18 and TRBJ1-4; no clear D. CDR1 and CDR2 (germline): KGHSH, LQKENI. The CDR3 length is 15 residues. V was shortened by 2 bases and J by 2 bases, with 9 bases between the two germline ends. The CDR3 nucleotides read TGTGCCAGCTCACCAGGGTTTGCGACTAATGAAAAACTGTTTTTT. It codes for CASSPGFATNEKLFF. Full variable domain (outside the CDR3, taken from reference TRBV18 and TRBJ1-4): NAGVMQNPRHLVRRRGQEARLRCSPMKGHSHVYWYRQLPEEGLKFMVYLQKENIIDESGMPKERFSAEFPKEGPSILRIQQVVRGDSAAYFCASSPGFATNEKLFFGSGTQLSVL.

The chain couples TRBV6-5 to TRBJ2-7; the D gene is possibly TRBD1 (5 bases). Trimming cost V 3 bases and J 5 bases, with 11 bases left between them. The CDR3 covers 13 residues. Per the germline V gene, CDR1 is MNHEY and CDR2 is SVGAGI. The DNA of the CDR3 is TGTGCCAGCAGTTATCAGGGTAGGGACGAGCAGTACTTC. Translation: CASSYQGRDEQYF.

The rearrangement joins TRBV21-1 to TRBJ2-1; TRBD1 is taken as the D call from the table, unchecked against the DNA. TRBV21-1 is a pseudogene. The CDR3 contains 14 residues. In DNA, the CDR3 is TGTGCCAGCATTGTACAGGGCTCCTACAATGAGCAGTTCTTC. Its translation is CASIVQGSYNEQFF.

This sequence joins TRBV30 and TRBJ2-4, with 11 bases lining up with TRBD1. Germline V gene data show CDR1 as GTSNPN and CDR2 as SVGIG (reference sequence). This CDR3 is built from 13 residues. V lost 6 bases and J lost 7; bases outside the gene matches: 5. As DNA, the CDR3 is TGTGCCTGCGGACAGGGGGCGCTGAACATTCAGTACTTC. This encodes CACGQGALNIQYF.

The genes are TRBV7-9 and TRBJ2-3, with D possibly being TRBD1 (5 bases). This CDR3 spans 15 amino acids. V was trimmed by 5 bases and J by 5 bases, leaving 17 bases between them. Germline CDR1 reads SEHNR; CDR2 reads FQNEAQ (reference sequence). In DNA form, the CDR3 reads TGTGCCAGCAGCCCTCAGGGTCCCGACAGAGATACGCAGTATTTT. This codes for CASSPQGPDRDTQYF.

The rearrangement uses TRBV15 and TRBJ1-3; D is unresolved. The germline gives CDR1 LNHNV, CDR2 YYDKDF (reference sequence). The CDR3 runs to 15 residues. Trimming left V 0 bases short and J 0 bases short, with 6 bases between. In nucleotides, the CDR3 is TGTGCCACCAGCAGAGAGGGGAGCTCTGGAAACACCATATATTTT. Translating it yields CATSREGSSGNTIYF.

The genes are TRBV5-1 and TRBJ2-7; 10 bases match TRBD1. Germline V gene lookup returns CDR1 SGHRS and CDR2 YFSETQ. The CDR3 is 16 residues long. J was trimmed by 3 bases and V by 4 bases; bases with no gene match: 10. The CDR3 sequence is CASSRTGTGAIYEQYF. In DNA form, the CDR3 reads TGCGCCAGCAGCAGGACCGGGACAGGGGCGATCTACGAGCAGTACTTC.

The V and J genes are TRBV4-3 and TRBJ2-7; the match to TRBD2 covers 7 bases. The length of the CDR3 is 14 residues. Unmatched junction bases numbered 4, after V lost 2 bases and J lost 3 bases. Germline loops: CDR1 LGHNA, CDR2 YSLEER. The CDR3 spells CASSQNGGSYEQYF. The DNA of the CDR3 is TGCGCCAGCAGCCAAAACGGCGGGAGCTACGAGCAGTACTTC.

This clone was picked up one time. The chain joins TRBV6-6 to TRBJ1-5; D gene ambiguous. V gave up 6 bases and J gave up 3 bases, with 12 bases separating them. The CDR3 spans 14 residues. Germline V gene lookup returns CDR1 MNHNY and CDR2 SVGAGI (reference sequence). DNA for the CDR3: TGTGCCAGCAGCCCGACGACCCCCAATCAGCCCCAGCATTTT. As protein: CASSPTTPNQPQHF.

V gene TRBV28 combines with J gene TRBJ2-2; 8 bases align to TRBD2. The V and J ends lost 6 bases and 1 base, in that order; junction bases with no gene match: 4. The V gene's germline CDR1 is MDHEN and CDR2 SYDVKM. The CDR3 covers 15 residues. This CDR3 is CASSPSGLNTGELFF. CDR3 coding DNA: TGTGCCAGCAGCCCTAGCGGGTTGAACACCGGGGAGCTGTTTTTT.

CDR3 amino acids: CASSQEGGANEKLFF. The CDR3 nucleotides are TGCGCCAGCAGCCAAGAAGGTGGGGCTAATGAAAAACTGTTTTTT. This chain joins TRBV4-3 and TRBJ1-4; D uncertain. CDR3 length equals 15 residues. Trimming cost V 0 bases and J 3 bases, with 8 bases left between them. Germline V gives CDR1 LGHNA, CDR2 YSLEER.

V gene TRBV6-6 combines with J gene TRBJ2-7, with D uncertain. Per the germline V gene, CDR1 is MNHNY and CDR2 is SVGAGI (reference sequence). V was cut by 6 bases and J by 0 bases, with 9 bases left in between. The CDR3 runs 13 residues. Written as DNA, the CDR3 is TGTGCCAGCAGAATCTGGCCCTCCTACGAGCAGTACTTC. It codes for CASRIWPSYEQYF.

This rearrangement joins TRBV6-5 to TRBJ1-1; D ambiguous. The CDR3 is 13 residues long. V dropped 6 bases and J dropped 0 bases, with 8 bases sitting between them. CDR1 and CDR2 (germline): MNHEY, SVGAGI. CDR3 bases: TGTGCCAGCAGACGAGAGTTGAACACTGAAGCTTTCTTT. Amino acid sequence: CASRRELNTEAFF.

The V gene is TRBV5-6, the J gene TRBJ2-3; the D is unclear. The V gene lost 4 bases and the J gene lost 4 bases, with 19 bases spanning the gap. In germline, CDR1 is SGHDT, CDR2 YYEEEE. The CDR3 runs to 16 residues. The CDR3 bases are TGTGCCAGCAGCCAGACTTCGGGTGGGGTGGCAGATACGCAGTATTTT. This codes for CASSQTSGGVADTQYF.

This sequence joins TRBV19 and TRBJ2-6; 9 bases match TRBD1. Germline values: CDR1 LNHDA, CDR2 SQIVND (reference sequence). CDR3 length: 20 amino acids. With 5 bases clipped from V and 2 bases from J, the junction kept 16 bases outside the gene matches. The DNA of the CDR3 is TGTGCCAGTAGTTCACGGCCTCCCCGGGACAGGGCCGCTGGGGCCAACGTCCTGACTTTC. Translated: CASSSRPPRDRAAGANVLTF.

The genes are TRBV10-3 and TRBJ2-3; 12 bases are shared with TRBD2. The CDR3 length is 15 residues. Trimming cost V 8 bases and J 2 bases; bases outside gene matches: 5. Looked up from germline, CDR1 is ENHRY and CDR2 is SYGVKD. The CDR3 loop is CAIRWTSGDTDTQYF. CDR3 DNA sequence: TGTGCCATCCGATGGACTAGCGGGGACACAGATACGCAGTATTTT.

This clone was observed a handful of times. CDR3 in amino acids: CASRGQKLSYEQYF. In DNA form, the CDR3 reads TGTGCCAGCAGGGGACAGAAGCTCTCCTACGAGCAGTACTTC. The V call is TRBV21-1, the J call TRBJ2-7; TRBD1 is the table's D call and was not checked against the DNA. TRBV21-1 is termed a pseudogene. The CDR3 has 14 residues.

The chain combines TRBV7-3 with TRBJ2-1; D may match TRBD1 or TRBD2 (5 bases each). The germline V gene has CDR1 SGHTA and CDR2 FQGTGA. Trimming left V 3 bases short and J 6 bases short, with 9 bases between. The CDR3 spans 13 residues. The CDR3 DNA is TGTGCCAGCAGCTTCCGGGACGGCAATGAGCAGTTCTTC. Its translation is CASSFRDGNEQFF.

The chain combines TRBV4-2 with TRBJ2-1; possible D gene TRBD2, 5 bases. Germline CDR1 and CDR2: LGHNA and YNFKEQ. The CDR3 consists of 15 residues. V lost 1 base and J lost 2, with 9 bases in between. The CDR3 nucleotides are TGTGCCAGCAGCCAAGGCGGGTCCCCCTACAATGAGCAGTTCTTC. Its protein product is CASSQGGSPYNEQFF.

This chain links TRBV15 with TRBJ2-2; D not certain. V lost 4 bases and J 4 bases, leaving 7 bases between the germline ends. CDR3 length: 13 residues. Germline V gene sequence: CDR1 LNHNV, CDR2 YYDKDF (reference sequence). CDR3 sequence: CATSIRGTGELFF. The DNA of the CDR3 is TGTGCCACCAGCATAAGAGGCACCGGGGAGCTGTTTTTT.

The rearrangement links TRBV29-1 to TRBJ2-5; D ambiguous. Germline V gene data show CDR1 as SQVTM and CDR2 as ANQGSEA. CDR3 length equals 13 residues. V lost 3 bases and J 2 bases, leaving 10 bases between the germline ends. The CDR3 coding sequence is TGCAGCGTTGATCTCCTTTGGCAAGAGACCCAGTACTTC. Amino acid sequence: CSVDLLWQETQYF.

On this clone itself: Its ends do not fully match the called genes, so a read error is possible. The chain recombines TRBV10-3 with TRBJ2-2; no clear D. Per the germline V gene, CDR1 is ENHRY and CDR2 is SYGVKD. The CDR3 covers 13 residues. The CDR3: CAISERSTGELFF. The CDR3 DNA follows: TGTGCCATCAGTGAGAGAAGCACCGGAGAGCTGTTTTTT.